The rows below give T cell receptor beta chains drawn from one sample of a study of blood T cell repertoires in COVID-19. The assay was immunoSEQ multiplex PCR, and TCRdb's table has in-frame clones only and misses some. The table lists more than 100,000 clones, roughly 84% of them singletons. Sequences were obtained from peripheral blood. The receptors here all came from a man in his sixties with acute or convalescent COVID-19. CDR3s include the opening cysteine and the closing phenylalanine or tryptophan. The order of the fields is clone size, D gene, V gene, J gene, CDR3 DNA, CDR3 protein. D genes are given only for firm matches. The size of a clone is reported for some rows only, either as once, few or many, or as a class for expanded clones.

>-|-|TRBV7-2|TRBJ1-3
TGTGCCAGCAGCTTAGCCCTCGAAGCAATCACCATATATTTT
CASSLALEAITIYF
>-|-|TRBV30|TRBJ2-1
TGTGCCTGGAGTTCCCCCCGGTGGGAGCAGTTCTTC
CAWSSPRWEQFF
>-|-|TRBV3-1/TRBV3-2|TRBJ2-7
TGTGCCAGCAGCCAAGGATTTGGCAGGGGCTACGAGCAGTACTTC
CASSQGFGRGYEQYF
>-|TRBD2|TRBV4-2|TRBJ2-1
TGTGCCAGCAGCCGAGAACACGGACTAGCGGGATTTGCGCAGTTCTTC
CASSREHGLAGFAQFF
>-|TRBD1|TRBV6-5|TRBJ2-2
TGTGCCAGCTATACGGACAGGGGCAACACCGGGGAGCTGTTTTTT
CASYTDRGNTGELFF
>few|TRBD1|TRBV7-8|TRBJ2-7
TGTGCCAGCAGCTTAGGAGGGACAGGGCCCTACGAGCAGTACTTC
CASSLGGTGPYEQYF
>-|-|TRBV7-2|TRBJ1-1
TGTGCCAGCAGCTTACCGGTCCCCTCTCCCGAAGCTTTCTTT
CASSLPVPSPEAFF
>-|-|TRBV12-3/TRBV12-4|TRBJ1-6
TGTGCCAGCAGTCGGGGCGGGGGGTCCCTCCACTTT
CASSRGGGSLHF
>-|TRBD1|TRBV6-1|TRBJ1-6
TGTGCCAGCAGTGAAGCGCTGGGGGACAGGGGTTATTCACCCCTCCACTTT
CASSEALGDRGYSPLHF
>-|TRBD2|TRBV24-1|TRBJ2-3
TGTGCCACCAGTGATTTAAGAGCGGGGAGGGCAGATACGCAGTATTTT
CATSDLRAGRADTQYF
>-|-|TRBV7-9|TRBJ1-2
TGTGCCAGCAGCTTCTCACAGTACTATGGCTACACCTTC
CASSFSQYYGYTF
>-|-|TRBV19|TRBJ1-5
TGTGCCAGTATAGATAGACAGTACAATCAGCCCCAGCATTTT
CASIDRQYNQPQHF
>-|TRBD2|TRBV7-9|TRBJ2-3
TGTGCCAGCAGCTTAGGGACTAGTTTTTTTACAGATACGCAGTATTTT
CASSLGTSFFTDTQYF
>-|-|TRBV2|TRBJ1-2
TGTGCCAGCAGACCAGGAACAGGGAACTATGGCTACACCTTC
CASRPGTGNYGYTF
>-|-|TRBV5-1|TRBJ1-4
TGCGCCAGCAGCCTCGACAGTCAACATGAAAAACTGTTTTTT
CASSLDSQHEKLFF
>few|-|TRBV5-6|TRBJ1-2
TGTGCCAGCAGCCTCGAGGGGGTCGGCTACACCTTC
CASSLEGVGYTF
>-|-|TRBV12-3/TRBV12-4|TRBJ1-2
TGTGCCAGCAGTTTTGTCGCTAACTATGGCTACACCTTC
CASSFVANYGYTF
>-|TRBD2|TRBV4-2|TRBJ2-1
TGTGCCAGCAGCCAAGATAAGGCGGGAGGGCGTGCGGAGCAGTTCTTC
CASSQDKAGGRAEQFF
>-|TRBD1|TRBV6-6|TRBJ1-2
TGTGCCAGCAGTAAGAATCCGGGACAGGGGAACTATGGCTACACCTTC
CASSKNPGQGNYGYTF
>few|TRBD1|TRBV19|TRBJ2-7
TGTGCCAGTAGTATCCCGGGACAGGGATCGGGCGAGCAGTACTTC
CASSIPGQGSGEQYF
>-|-|TRBV9|TRBJ2-1
TGTGCCAGCAGCGGGAGCCCCCCGGGTGAGCAGTTCTTC
CASSGSPPGEQFF
>once|-|TRBV5-1|TRBJ1-1
TGCGCCAGCAGCTCGGACAGCTTGAACACTGAAGCTTTCTTT
CASSSDSLNTEAFF
>-|TRBD2|TRBV19|TRBJ2-1
TGTGCCAGTAGTATGTCTAGCGGGGGGAGGAGTGAGCAGTTCTTC
CASSMSSGGRSEQFF
>-|TRBD2|TRBV3-1/TRBV3-2|TRBJ2-4
TGTGCCAGCAGCCAACTCTGGACTAGCGACAAAAACATTCAGTACTTC
CASSQLWTSDKNIQYF
>-|TRBD2|TRBV6-5|TRBJ2-3
TGTGCCAGCGCGGGGACTAGACAAGATACGCAGTATTTT
CASAGTRQDTQYF
>-|TRBD1|TRBV5-1|TRBJ1-2
TGCGCCAGCAGCTCGACAGGGATCTATGGCTACACCTTC
CASSSTGIYGYTF
>-|TRBD1|TRBV4-1|TRBJ1-3
TGCGCCAGCAGCCAAGGGAATAACAGGGGGCGCGGAAACACCATATATTTT
CASSQGNNRGRGNTIYF
>-|TRBD1|TRBV19|TRBJ2-2
TGTGCCAGTAGGCGGGACAGGGCTGCCGGGGAGCTGTTTTTT
CASRRDRAAGELFF
>-|-|TRBV29-1|TRBJ1-2
TGCAGCGCTACTGGGCCCTTAACTAACTATGGCTACACCTTC
CSATGPLTNYGYTF
>once|-|TRBV5-1|TRBJ1-3
TGCGCCAGCAGCCCCGGGTTAGGTGGAAACACCATATATTTT
CASSPGLGGNTIYF
>-|-|TRBV6-5|TRBJ1-2
TGTGCCAGCAGTCCTCAGGGGTTCTGGTATGGCTACACCTTC
CASSPQGFWYGYTF
>-|TRBD1|TRBV10-1|TRBJ1-6
TGCGCCAGCAGTGCCGCAGGGGGCAATTCACCCCTCCACTTT
CASSAAGGNSPLHF
>few|-|TRBV18|TRBJ2-5
TGTGCCAGCTCACCCCCTTCGGACAGAAAAGAGACCCAGTACTTC
CASSPPSDRKETQYF
>-|TRBD1|TRBV6-5|TRBJ2-1
TGTGCCAGCAGCGGACAGGCCCGGAATGAGCAGTTCTTC
CASSGQARNEQFF
>-|-|TRBV11-1|TRBJ2-7
TGTGCCAGCAGACCCGTCGGGGGGCTAATCTACGAGCAGTACTTC
CASRPVGGLIYEQYF
>-|-|TRBV28|TRBJ2-5
TGTGCCAGCAGTTTAATCGTGGCAGGGGCGGGGGTAGAGACCCAGTACTTC
CASSLIVAGAGVETQYF
>-|-|TRBV5-4|TRBJ1-2
TGTGCCAGCAGCGCCGGGGGGGGTACGGGAATCGGCTATGGCTACACCTTC
CASSAGGGTGIGYGYTF
>-|TRBD1|TRBV24-1|TRBJ2-5
TGTGCCACCAGTGTCCCTTCCGGCGGACAGGCCGAGACCCAGTACTTC
CATSVPSGGQAETQYF
>few|-|TRBV19|TRBJ1-4
TGTGCCAGTAGCAACAGAGCAACTAATGAAAAACTGTTTTTT
CASSNRATNEKLFF
>-|TRBD1|TRBV3-1/TRBV3-2|TRBJ2-2
TGTGCCAGCAGCCAAGTCCGACTCTTGGACAGGCACAACCGGGAGCTGTTTTTT
CASSQVRLLDRHNRELFF
>-|-|TRBV18|TRBJ1-3
TGTGCCAGCTCACCACCGGGAGGGAACTCTGGAAACACCATATATTTT
CASSPPGGNSGNTIYF
>-|-|TRBV5-1|TRBJ2-5
TGCGCCAGCAGCTTTGACAGCCAAGAGACCCAGTACTTC
CASSFDSQETQYF
>-|TRBD1|TRBV7-2|TRBJ2-7
TGTGCCAGCAGCTTAGCGCCACAGGGGGCCTACGAGCAGTACTTC
CASSLAPQGAYEQYF
>-|TRBD2|TRBV7-3|TRBJ2-2
TGTGCCAGCAGCTTAGGGCGGGGGGGCCCCACCGGGGAGCTGTTTTTT
CASSLGRGGPTGELFF
>-|-|TRBV6-5|TRBJ1-5
TGTGCCAGCAGTTACACCACAGGGTTAGCCCAGCATTTT
CASSYTTGLAQHF
>-|TRBD1|TRBV3-1/TRBV3-2|TRBJ1-1
TGTGCCAGCAGCCAAGGGATCACAGGGGGCACTGAAGCTTTCTTT
CASSQGITGGTEAFF
>-|TRBD1|TRBV5-1|TRBJ2-5
TGCGCCAGCAGCCCCGGACAGGTCTGGGAGACCCAGTACTTC
CASSPGQVWETQYF
>-|-|TRBV19|TRBJ1-1
TGTGCCAGTAGTATGCAGGGGACCCAGAACACTGAAGCTTTCTTT
CASSMQGTQNTEAFF